The rows below give T cell receptor beta chains drawn from one sample of a study of blood T cell repertoires in COVID-19. Produced via immunoSEQ multiplex PCR; TCRdb's table is partial and in-frame only. Of 45,000 to 60,000 clones in the sample, roughly 86% were seen once. The sequenced material came from peripheral blood. The receptors shown here come from a man in his sixties with active or convalescent COVID-19. Both conserved end residues are part of each CDR3. A D gene is named only where the DNA matches it firmly. Some rows have no size entry. The others give once, few or many, or a class for an expanded clone.

clone_size	v_call	j_call	d_call	cdr3_length	cdr3_aa	cdr3_nt
NA	TRBV28	TRBJ1-1	TRBD1	15	CASRATGGLNTEAFF	TGTGCCAGCAGGGCGACAGGGGGCTTGAACACTGAAGCTTTCTTT
NA	TRBV14	TRBJ2-5	TRBD2	16	CASSPLTSGGVGTQYF	TGTGCCAGCAGCCCCTTGACTAGCGGGGGGGTAGGGACCCAGTACTTC
NA	TRBV19	TRBJ1-6	NA	16	CASKGGAGSYNSPLHF	TGTGCCAGTAAGGGCGGTGCGGGCTCCTATAATTCACCCCTCCACTTT
NA	TRBV6-6	TRBJ2-7	TRBD1	14	CASSQRTGDYEQYF	TGTGCCAGCAGTCAGAGGACAGGGGACTACGAGCAGTACTTC
NA	TRBV6-6	TRBJ1-2	NA	13	CASNPGGNYGYTF	TGTGCCAGCAACCCGGGAGGGAACTATGGCTACACCTTC
once	TRBV4-3	TRBJ2-3	TRBD2	17	CASSQSGVAGGTDTQYF	TGCGCCAGCAGCCAATCCGGGGTAGCGGGGGGTACAGATACGCAGTATTTT
NA	TRBV5-6	TRBJ1-6	TRBD1	16	CASSLEGQGFRTPLHF	TGTGCCAGCAGCTTGGAGGGACAGGGGTTTCGGACACCCCTCCACTTT
NA	TRBV5-5	TRBJ1-2	TRBD1	16	CASSLEESRGNYGYTF	TGTGCCAGCAGCTTGGAGGAGTCCAGGGGGAACTATGGCTACACCTTC
NA	TRBV6-2/TRBV6-3	TRBJ1-2	TRBD1	16	CASTPWDRDLLYGYTF	TGTGCCAGCACCCCGTGGGACAGGGATCTCCTCTATGGCTACACCTTC
few	TRBV20-1	TRBJ2-1	TRBD1	12	CSASLGGWEQFF	TGCAGTGCTAGTCTAGGGGGCTGGGAGCAGTTCTTC
NA	TRBV29-1	TRBJ1-5	NA	13	CSATDSYNQPQHF	TGCAGCGCCACGGACAGTTATAATCAGCCCCAGCATTTT
once	TRBV27	TRBJ1-5	NA	14	CASSFRQYNQPQHF	TGTGCCAGCAGTTTCAGACAGTACAATCAGCCCCAGCATTTT
few	TRBV19	TRBJ2-4	TRBD1	14	CATGQGALGNIQYF	TGTGCCACCGGTCAGGGGGCCCTCGGGAACATTCAGTACTTC
NA	TRBV7-2	TRBJ1-1	NA	13	CASSLHWNTEAFF	TGTGCCAGCAGCTTACATTGGAACACTGAAGCTTTCTTT
NA	TRBV5-1	TRBJ1-1	TRBD1	15	CASSPPGTENTEAFF	TGCGCCAGCAGTCCACCCGGGACAGAGAACACTGAAGCTTTCTTT
NA	TRBV4-2	TRBJ1-5	NA	13	CASSTRSNQPQHF	TGTGCCAGCAGCACGCGAAGCAATCAGCCCCAGCATTTT
NA	TRBV7-2	TRBJ1-6	TRBD1	16	CASSPHRGLNNSPLHF	TGTGCCAGCAGCCCACACAGGGGTCTTAATAATTCACCCCTCCACTTT
NA	TRBV7-6	TRBJ1-6	NA	14	CASSLAGRNSPLHF	TGTGCCAGCAGCTTGGCAGGGCGTAATTCACCCCTCCACTTT
NA	TRBV7-2	TRBJ1-5	TRBD1	14	CASSWWDRDQPQHF	TGTGCCAGCAGCTGGTGGGACAGGGACCAGCCCCAGCATTTT
once	TRBV18	TRBJ2-7	NA	13	CASSPGGDYEQYF	TGTGCCAGCTCACCAGGGGGCGACTACGAGCAGTACTTC
NA	TRBV10-3	TRBJ1-1	NA	20	CAITGGGPAGRVGPNTEAFF	TGTGCCATCACCGGAGGGGGTCCGGCAGGGAGGGTCGGACCGAACACTGAAGCTTTCTTT
NA	TRBV6-1	TRBJ2-1	NA	12	CASSIPFGEQFF	TGTGCCAGCAGTATACCTTTCGGGGAGCAGTTCTTC
NA	TRBV5-4	TRBJ1-2	TRBD1	15	CASSLEIGGTYGYTF	TGTGCCAGCAGCTTGGAAATAGGGGGCACCTATGGCTACACCTTC
NA	TRBV28	TRBJ2-3	NA	13	CASTTHVAFVQYF	TGTGCCAGCACCACGCACGTTGCGTTTGTGCAGTATTTT
NA	TRBV19	TRBJ1-1	NA	16	CASSIREGSMNTEAFF	TGTGCCAGTAGTATTAGGGAGGGATCCATGAACACTGAAGCTTTCTTT